This is a list of T cell receptor beta chains from one sample in a study of blood T cell repertoires in COVID-19. Profiling relied on immunoSEQ multiplex PCR, and the TCRdb table lists in-frame clones only, not all of them. The table shows about 240,000 clones, with around 84% occurring only once. The sequenced material came from peripheral blood. The receptors here all came from a woman aged 65 to 85 with active or convalescent COVID-19. CDR3s include the opening cysteine and the closing phenylalanine or tryptophan. Each record gives: D gene, J gene, V gene, clone size, CDR3 protein, CDR3 DNA. A D gene is named only where the DNA matches it firmly. Clone size, where shown, is once, few, many, or a class for clones that have expanded.

>TRBD1|TRBJ2-3|TRBV4-3|once
CASSLDRGTTDTQYF
TGCGCCAGCAGCCTGGACAGGGGGACCACAGATACGCAGTATTTT
>TRBD2|TRBJ2-4|TRBV7-2|.
CASAGGGSRAKNIQYF
TGTGCCAGCGCCGGGGGGGGGAGTAGAGCCAAAAACATTCAGTACTTC
>.|TRBJ2-7|TRBV6-5|.
CASSYSSGISYEQYF
TGTGCCAGCAGTTACTCTTCCGGGATCTCCTACGAGCAGTACTTC
>.|TRBJ1-2|TRBV19|.
CASSILSRVYGYTF
TGTGCCAGTAGTATCCTCTCCAGGGTCTATGGCTACACCTTC
>TRBD1|TRBJ1-5|TRBV7-2|.
CASSFRGGMGKNQPQHF
TGTGCCAGCAGCTTCAGAGGGGGCATGGGGAAGAATCAGCCCCAGCATTTT
>TRBD1|TRBJ1-3|TRBV6-5|.
CASSYGQGRENTIYF
TGTGCCAGCAGTTACGGACAGGGAAGGGAAAACACCATATATTTT
>TRBD1|TRBJ2-2|TRBV9|.
CASSVGTGGTGELFF
TGTGCCAGCAGCGTAGGGACAGGGGGGACCGGGGAGCTGTTTTTT
>TRBD1|TRBJ2-1|TRBV19|.
CASSMGGDSHNEQFF
TGTGCCAGTAGTATGGGTGGGGACAGTCACAATGAGCAGTTCTTC
>TRBD2|TRBJ2-1|TRBV12-3/TRBV12-4|.
CASGTSALEQFF
TGTGCCAGCGGTACTAGCGCCCTTGAGCAGTTCTTC
>.|TRBJ1-1|TRBV5-6|.
CASSGQSNTEAFF
TGTGCCAGCAGTGGACAGTCGAACACTGAAGCTTTCTTT
>.|TRBJ2-7|TRBV19|.
CASSISGYSYEQYF
TGTGCCAGTAGTATATCCGGGTACTCCTACGAGCAGTACTTC
>.|TRBJ1-1|TRBV21-1|.
CASSKVKGTEAFF
TGTGCCAGCAGCAAAGTGAAGGGGACTGAAGCTTTCTTT
>TRBD1|TRBJ1-2|TRBV27|.
CASSFDRGGINYGYTF
TGTGCCAGCAGTTTTGACAGGGGTGGGATAAACTATGGCTACACCTTC
>TRBD2|TRBJ2-1|TRBV19|.
CASSESGGQFF
TGTGCCAGTAGTGAATCGGGGGGGCAGTTCTTC
>.|TRBJ1-1|TRBV6-5|.
CASIPEGAGTEAFF
TGTGCCAGCATCCCAGAAGGGGCTGGGACTGAAGCTTTCTTT
>TRBD1|TRBJ1-5|TRBV6-5|.
CAIRTGLQPQHF
TGTGCCATCCGGACAGGGCTCCAGCCCCAGCATTTT
>.|TRBJ1-3|TRBV4-1|.
CASSQVPRGTGNTIYF
TGCGCCAGCAGCCAAGTCCCAAGGGGCACTGGAAACACCATATATTTT
>TRBD1|TRBJ1-1|TRBV5-1|.
CASSPGDRNTEAFF
TGCGCCAGCAGCCCAGGGGACAGGAACACTGAAGCTTTCTTT
>.|TRBJ1-3|TRBV6-6|.
CASYRASNTIYF
TGTGCCAGCTACAGGGCTTCAAACACCATATATTTT
>TRBD1|TRBJ1-1|TRBV4-1|.
CASSLQQGARWDTEAFF
TGCGCCAGCAGCCTTCAACAGGGGGCGAGATGGGACACTGAAGCTTTCTTT
>.|TRBJ2-1|TRBV11-2|.
CASSLDQWAEQFF
TGTGCCAGCAGCTTAGATCAATGGGCCGAGCAGTTCTTC
>.|TRBJ2-7|TRBV4-1|.
CASRPRDGEGYEQYF
TGCGCCAGCAGACCTAGAGACGGTGAAGGCTACGAGCAGTACTTC
>TRBD1|TRBJ1-5|TRBV14|.
CASSPLGAGQDQPQHF
TGTGCCAGCAGCCCCCTGGGAGCAGGACAGGATCAGCCCCAGCATTTT
>TRBD1|TRBJ1-5|TRBV9|.
CASSVEGTGDQPQHF
TGTGCCAGCAGCGTAGAAGGAACAGGGGACCAGCCCCAGCATTTT
>.|TRBJ1-6|TRBV20-1|.
CSASVGEGATLHF
TGCAGTGCTAGTGTTGGGGAAGGGGCCACCCTCCACTTT
>.|TRBJ1-2|TRBV5-6|.
CASSLGPTELRGYTF
TGTGCCAGCAGCTTGGGGCCGACAGAGCTAAGAGGCTACACCTTC
>.|TRBJ1-6|TRBV7-9|once
CASSLGQRGSPLHF
TGTGCCAGCAGCTTAGGGCAAAGGGGTTCACCCCTCCACTTT
>TRBD1|TRBJ1-1|TRBV6-5|.
CASSPPQGARSAFF
TGTGCCAGCAGTCCACCCCAGGGGGCGAGGTCAGCTTTCTTT
>.|TRBJ2-5|TRBV25-1|.
CASSASGTLGETQYF
TGTGCCAGCAGTGCTTCGGGAACGTTGGGGGAGACCCAGTACTTC
>TRBD1|TRBJ1-1|TRBV4-1|.
CASSHDTGTGGRNTEAFF
TGCGCCAGCAGCCATGATACCGGGACAGGGGGTCGGAACACTGAAGCTTTCTTT
>.|TRBJ1-5|TRBV4-1|.
CASSQAEQPQHF
TGCGCCAGCAGCCAAGCGGAGCAGCCCCAGCATTTT
>TRBD1|TRBJ1-1|TRBV6-5|.
CASLGQGDTEAFF
TGTGCCAGCCTAGGACAGGGAGACACTGAAGCTTTCTTT
>TRBD1|TRBJ2-5|TRBV4-2|.
CASSPRQGRQETQYF
TGTGCCAGCAGCCCCCGACAGGGAAGGCAAGAGACCCAGTACTTC
>.|TRBJ1-5|TRBV19|.
CASSPPPGQHF
TGTGCCAGTAGTCCCCCCCCGGGCCAGCATTTT
>.|TRBJ2-3|TRBV19|few
CASSMRQREDTQYF
TGTGCCAGTAGTATGAGGCAACGGGAGGATACGCAGTATTTT
>TRBD2|TRBJ2-3|TRBV6-1|once
CASSETSGGFTDTQYF
TGTGCCAGCAGTGAGACTAGCGGGGGATTCACAGATACGCAGTATTTT
>TRBD1|TRBJ1-3|TRBV18|.
CASSQTGQGTNSGNTIYF
TGTGCCAGCTCACAAACGGGACAGGGTACGAACTCTGGAAACACCATATATTTT
>TRBD1|TRBJ1-5|TRBV6-2/TRBV6-3|.
CASSTYRGPFGGNQPQHF
TGTGCCAGCAGTACTTACAGGGGGCCCTTCGGGGGTAATCAGCCCCAGCATTTT
>TRBD1|TRBJ1-2|TRBV9|.
CASSVLAGTGAGYTF
TGTGCCAGCAGCGTGTTAGCCGGGACAGGGGCCGGCTACACCTTC
>.|TRBJ2-7|TRBV19|.
CASSNGTSPNF
TGTGCCAGTAGTAACGGGACAAGCCCCAATTTC
>.|TRBJ2-3|TRBV19|.
CASSPRRYTDTQYF
TGTGCCAGTAGCCCTCGTCGGTACACAGATACGCAGTATTTT
>TRBD1|TRBJ1-3|TRBV15|many
CATSSDRDRTKEGNTIYF
TGTGCCACCAGCAGTGACCGGGACAGGACCAAGGAAGGAAACACCATATATTTT
>TRBD2|TRBJ2-5|TRBV20-1|.
CSARGVETQYF
TGCAGTGCCCGGGGGGTGGAGACCCAGTACTTC
>.|TRBJ1-1|TRBV15|.
CATSFSMNTEAFF
TGTGCCACCAGCTTCAGTATGAACACTGAAGCTTTCTTT
>.|TRBJ1-5|TRBV18|.
CASSPSNSNQPQHF
TGTGCCAGCTCACCATCCAATAGCAATCAGCCCCAGCATTTT
>.|TRBJ2-6|TRBV2|once
CASRSGFGANVLTF
TGTGCCAGCAGGTCGGGGTTTGGGGCCAACGTCCTGACTTTC
>.|TRBJ2-3|TRBV9|.
CASSAFSTDTQYF
TGTGCCAGCAGCGCTTTTAGCACAGATACGCAGTATTTT
>.|TRBJ1-6|TRBV19|.
CASSPGERSAPLHF
TGTGCCAGTAGTCCCGGGGAGAGGTCGGCTCCCCTCCACTTT
>.|TRBJ1-1|TRBV5-5|.
CASSLGGGVPSITEAFF
TGTGCCAGCAGCTTGGGGGGCGGGGTACCGAGTATCACTGAAGCTTTCTTT
>.|TRBJ1-1|TRBV6-6|.
CASSYSEHKGVAFF
TGTGCCAGCAGTTACTCGGAGCATAAAGGGGTGGCTTTCTTT
>.|TRBJ1-1|TRBV27|.
CASSFGAGFEAFF
TGTGCCAGCAGTTTTGGGGCGGGATTTGAAGCTTTCTTT
>TRBD1|TRBJ1-6|TRBV2|.
CASSPSDRVEDSPLHF
TGTGCCAGCAGTCCCTCGGACAGGGTGGAGGATTCACCCCTCCACTTT
>.|TRBJ1-6|TRBV25-1|.
CASSEGGGSPLHF
TGTGCCAGCAGTGAAGGTGGAGGTTCACCCCTCCACTTT
>.|TRBJ1-1|TRBV11-2|.
CASSRRGAADTEAFF
TGTGCCAGCAGCCGCCGGGGGGCCGCGGACACTGAAGCTTTCTTT
>.|TRBJ1-1|TRBV7-9|.
CASSLNSGRFLGEAFF
TGTGCCAGCAGCTTAAATTCAGGGAGGTTCTTAGGCGAAGCTTTCTTT
>.|TRBJ1-5|TRBV7-2|once
CASSRHRARQPQHF
TGTGCCAGCAGCCGTCACAGGGCGAGACAGCCCCAGCATTTT
>TRBD1|TRBJ1-2|TRBV29-1|once
CSVVLGQSTNYGYTF
TGCAGCGTAGTCTTGGGACAGTCAACTAACTATGGCTACACCTTC
>.|TRBJ1-2|TRBV25-1|once
CASGPLDRNGYTF
TGTGCCAGCGGACCGCTTGACAGGAATGGCTACACCTTC
>.|TRBJ2-1|TRBV2|.
CASSERGRRNEQFF
TGTGCCAGCAGTGAGCGGGGGCGGAGGAATGAGCAGTTCTTC
>.|TRBJ1-4|TRBV20-1|.
CATGRNEKLFF
TGCGCGACGGGGAGGAATGAAAAACTGTTTTTT